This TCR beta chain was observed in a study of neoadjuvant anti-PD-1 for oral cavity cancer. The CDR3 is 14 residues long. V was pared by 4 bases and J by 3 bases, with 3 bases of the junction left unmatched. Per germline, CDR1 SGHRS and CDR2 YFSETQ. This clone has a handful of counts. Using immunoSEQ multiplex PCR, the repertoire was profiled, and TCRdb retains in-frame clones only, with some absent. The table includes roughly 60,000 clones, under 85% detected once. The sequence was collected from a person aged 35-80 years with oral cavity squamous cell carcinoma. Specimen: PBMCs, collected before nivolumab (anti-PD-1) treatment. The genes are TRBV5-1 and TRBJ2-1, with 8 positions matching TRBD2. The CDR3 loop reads CASSAAGGYNEQFF. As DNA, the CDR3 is TGCGCCAGCAGCGCCGCGGGGGGCTACAATGAGCAGTTCTTC.